Presented here are 17 T cell receptor beta chains from one specimen sequenced in a study of post-analysis software for immune sequencing data (dated by TCRdb to the mid-2010s). General findings and caveats noted by the study authors: Four or five TRBV segments, including TRBV5-6, TRBV5-1 and TRBV20-1, were significantly more frequent in patients than controls.

Preparation of the library involved PCR. Sequenced using an Illumina HiSeq 2500. Unique molecular identifiers were incorporated into TCR beta cDNA libraries to reduce PCR and sequencing biases. The public reads were reprocessed in TCRdb via fastp at Q25 and MiXCR, keeping in-frame beta chains. Every entry covers one CDR3 protein and lists the most common genes and DNA from its rows. This sample lists about 800,000 distinct CDR3 sequences; 25% to 30% were detected once. More than 0.45% of the sample goes to the ten largest clones. These receptors have no identified antigens. Sequencing was done on a sample of blood. Source of these receptors: a girl aged 10 to 17 with multiple sclerosis.

CDR3 region: CASSQDLEGARYEQYF. The CDR3 bases are TGTGCCAGCAGCCAAGATTTGGAGGGGGCCCGTTACGAGCAGTACTTC. The chain has TRBV14 and TRBJ2-4; tentative D call: TRBD1 (7 bases). The DNA matches TRBJ2-7 better at its end, which makes the J call doubtful. This CDR3 region has 16 residues. Per germline, CDR1 SGHDN and CDR2 FVKESK.

This chain's CDR3 is CASTRGTGGGQPQHF. The CDR3 DNA reads TGTGCCAGCACCAGAGGGACAGGGGGCGGTCAGCCCCAGCATTTT. The chain uses TRBV6-1 and TRBJ1-5; 12 nucleotides align to TRBD1. V was clipped by 7 bases and J by 6 bases; unmatched bases: 7. Germline values: CDR1 MNHNS, CDR2 SASEGT. The CDR3 spans 15 residues.

This clonotype came up a few times. The V gene is TRBV5-5, the J gene TRBJ2-1; D is possibly TRBD1 (6 bases). The germline V and J ends were trimmed by 1 base and 3 bases, with 11 bases remaining between them. CDR1 is SGHKS, CDR2 YYEKEE, per germline (reference sequence). The CDR3 extends over 15 amino acids. The CDR3 sequence: CASSLLGDIYNEQFF. In DNA, the CDR3 is TGTGCCAGCAGCTTGTTAGGGGACATCTACAATGAGCAGTTCTTC.

J is TRBJ2-7 and V is TRBV6-2 or TRBV6-3; possible D gene TRBD1, 5 bases. This CDR3 spans 13 amino acids. V lost 0 bases and J lost 8, with 11 bases in between. From germline, CDR1 is MNHEY and CDR2 SVGEGT. The CDR3 DNA sequence: TGTGCCAGCAGTTACTCTTACCAGGGCAAGCAGTACTTC. It is translated as CASSYSYQGKQYF.

J is TRBJ2-7 and V is TRBV6-4; 7 nucleotides align to TRBD2. Unmatched junction bases numbered 21, after V lost 7 bases and J lost 6 bases. Germline V CDR1 and CDR2: MRHNA, SNTAGT. This CDR3 is built from 17 residues. CDR3 in amino acids: CASTPNFGREPISEQYF. CDR3 DNA sequence: TGTGCCAGCACACCCAACTTCGGGCGGGAGCCCATTTCCGAGCAGTACTTC.

This sequence joins TRBV20-1 and TRBJ2-5; TRBD2 aligns across 8 bases. J lost 4 bases, V lost 4 bases, and 8 bases had no gene match. This CDR3 spans 14 amino acids. Germline CDR1 reads DFQATT; CDR2 reads SNEGSKA (reference sequence). The CDR3 coding sequence is TGCAGTGCTACCCTCGGGGGGGTGGGAGAGACCCAGTACTTC. Translating it yields CSATLGGVGETQYF.

In this sample, this clonotype turned up a few times. The V and J genes are TRBV4-3 and TRBJ2-7, with D perhaps TRBD1 or TRBD2 (5 bases each). The CDR3 loop spans 16 amino acids. V dropped 1 base and J dropped 6 bases, with 19 bases sitting between them. CDR1 is LGHNA, CDR2 YSLEER, per germline. CDR3 in amino acids: CASSQVRVGTAGEQYF. The CDR3 bases are TGCGCCAGCAGCCAAGTTAGGGTGGGGACGGCGGGCGAGCAGTACTTC.

The chain links TRBV6-2 or TRBV6-3 to TRBJ2-5; either TRBD1 or TRBD2 may fit D (5 bases each). Germline CDR1 and CDR2: MNHEY and SVGEGT. The CDR3 consists of 14 residues. The V and J ends lost 5 bases and 4 bases respectively, with 14 bases between them. The CDR3 here is CASSRGMRAETQYF. CDR3 nucleotides: TGTGCCAGCAGTAGGGGCATGAGGGCAGAGACCCAGTACTTC.

This clonotype appeared a few times. The chain uses TRBV15 and TRBJ1-5; D unclear. Looked up from germline, CDR1 is LNHNV and CDR2 is YYDKDF (reference sequence). The CDR3 extends over 15 amino acids. V lost 5 bases, J lost 5 bases, and 16 bases lay in between. The CDR3: CATSSRAGIYQPQHF. The CDR3 DNA reads TGTGCCACCAGCTCCCGCGCAGGAATATATCAGCCCCAGCATTTT.

This clonotype turned up a few times. The V and J genes are TRBV3-1 and TRBJ2-1, with 14 bases lining up with TRBD2. Germline trimming cut 1 base from V and 2 bases from J; bases unmatched to any gene: 1. This CDR3 spans 17 amino acids. Germline loops: CDR1 LGHDT, CDR2 YNNKEL (reference sequence). The CDR3 DNA reads TGTGCCAGCAGCCAAGGACTAGCGGGAGGGCCCTACAATGAGCAGTTCTTC. This encodes CASSQGLAGGPYNEQFF.

This clonotype was counted between two and nine times. This chain joins TRBV23-1 and TRBJ2-6; D is uncertain. TRBV23-1 is an open reading frame, and its role is uncertain. Trimming removed 8 bases from V and 0 bases from J, with 17 bases in between. This CDR3 contains 17 residues. The CDR3 DNA follows: TGCGCCAGCGGCCGGATGGTCCAGTACTCTGGGGCCAACGTCCTGACTTTC. Amino acid sequence: CASGRMVQYSGANVLTF.

The rearrangement links TRBV15 to TRBJ1-4; maybe TRBD1 (6 bases). V lost 0 bases and J lost 8, with 16 bases in between. This CDR3 region has 16 residues. Germline CDR1 LNHNV, CDR2 YYDKDF (reference sequence). CDR3 loop: CATSRDLGQLKEKLFF. CDR3 DNA: TGTGCCACCAGCAGAGATCTAGGACAGCTAAAGGAAAAACTGTTTTTT.

The V call is TRBV28, the J call TRBJ1-2; D unresolved. The germline V gene has CDR1 MDHEN and CDR2 SYDVKM. The CDR3 extends over 13 amino acids. V lost 5 bases to trimming and J lost 8 bases, with 15 bases between them. The CDR3 DNA follows: TGTGCCAGCAGTAGGTCCCGCCTGGCGGGCTACACCTTC. It yields the protein CASSRSRLAGYTF.

The chain recombines TRBV4-3 with TRBJ2-1, with 13 positions matching TRBD2. The germline CDR1 and CDR2 sequences are LGHNA and YSLEER. V trimming: 2 bases; J trimming: 8 bases; junction bases outside the gene matches: 6. The CDR3 spans 16 residues. The CDR3 loop is CASSQPGLAGLDEQFF. CDR3 nucleotides: TGCGCCAGCAGCCAACCGGGACTAGCGGGACTGGATGAGCAGTTCTTC.

The gene calls are TRBV24-1 and TRBJ2-5; TRBD2 matches 9 bases. Trimming at V came to 3 bases and at J to 1 base, leaving 11 bases not matched to a gene. CDR3 length equals 18 residues. Germline loops: CDR1 KGHDR, CDR2 SFDVKD. CDR3 DNA: TGTGCCACCAGTGATAGAGTGGGTGGTAGCGGGAGCCAAGAGACCCAGTACTTC. Translating it yields CATSDRVGGSGSQETQYF.

This clonotype has only a few counts. CDR3 sequence reads: CASSSTRSSGSISYEQYF. CDR3 nucleotide sequence: TGTGCCAGCAGTTCTACGAGGTCTAGCGGGAGTATTTCCTACGAGCAGTACTTC. The rearrangement uses TRBV6-5 and TRBJ2-7; 10 bases are shared with TRBD2. The length of the CDR3 is 18 residues. Trimming removed 4 bases from V and 1 base from J; junction bases left unmatched: 13. Looked up from germline, CDR1 is MNHEY and CDR2 is SVGAGI.

V usage is TRBV28 and J usage is TRBJ2-7, with D perhaps given as TRBD1 or TRBD2 (5 bases each). The CDR3 length is 17 residues. V was cut by 3 bases and J by 5 bases, with 23 bases left in between. The V gene's germline CDR1 is MDHEN and CDR2 SYDVKM. CDR3 sequence reads: CASSFWVSSAGSNEQYF. CDR3 DNA: TGTGCCAGCAGTTTCTGGGTTTCGTCGGCAGGGAGTAACGAGCAGTACTTC.